This note documents a single T cell receptor (beta chain) sequence. The antigen is not known. Germline CDR1 SQVTM, CDR2 ANQGSEA. This CDR3 is built from 13 residues. V lost 2 bases and J lost 4; bases outside the gene matches: 1. The data were obtained in a study of T cell repertoires in cytomegalovirus infection. Study-level information: The authors used CMV epitopes that were HLA-C-restricted (recently identified) and HLA-B-restricted (well studied). Study results and limitations: Identification of carriers of CMV plus the relevant HLA was performed using cumulative public TCR beta family frequency.

TCRdb reprocessed the reads via MiXCR and lists one record per CDR3 protein. The sample comprises some 500,000 distinct CDR3 sequences, 30% to 40% of which are singletons, and around a sixth rests with the top ten. This TCR derives from a human donor in good health (CMV status not recorded). Some clones in this sample may be carry-over from other donors' samples. The rearrangement joins TRBV29-1 to TRBJ2-4; 8 nucleotides align to TRBD2. The sequencing here drew on cultured PBMCs, taken from culture after CMV antigen stimulation. This CDR3 is CSVELAGKNIQYF. The CDR3 coding sequence is TGCAGCGTTGAATTAGCGGGGAAAAACATTCAGTACTTC.